The 8 T cell receptor beta chains below all came from one sample that was sequenced in a study of blood T cell repertoires in COVID-19. Sequencing was performed with immunoSEQ multiplex PCR; in TCRdb, only in-frame clones are kept and a portion is missing. The data show around 180,000 clones, 89% seen once. Material for sequencing was PBMCs or T cells enriched from blood (not recorded which). The receptors come from a woman between 35 and 50 years old with acute COVID-19.

The chain combines TRBV4-1 with TRBJ2-7; 8 bases map to TRBD1. This CDR3 spans 15 amino acids. The germline gives CDR1 MGHRA, CDR2 YSYEKL. J was trimmed by 1 base and V by 6 bases; bases with no gene match: 8. CDR3 amino acids: CASRPGQGRSYEQYF. CDR3 DNA sequence: TGCGCCAGCAGACCAGGACAGGGAAGGTCCTACGAGCAGTACTTC.

This chain joins TRBV5-1 and TRBJ1-2; D is undetermined. The CDR3 runs 17 residues. V was trimmed by 1 base and J by 4 bases, leaving 20 bases between them. Germline assignment: CDR1 SGHRS and CDR2 YFSETQ. The CDR3 reads CASSLIPTEVSSYGYTF. CDR3 in DNA: TGCGCCAGCAGCTTGATTCCGACCGAAGTCTCTAGCTATGGCTACACCTTC.

The chain has TRBV28 and TRBJ1-4; a possible D gene is TRBD1 (5 bases). Germline V gene data show CDR1 as MDHEN and CDR2 as SYDVKM. There are 14 residues in the CDR3. V dropped 8 bases and J dropped 5 bases, with 15 bases sitting between them. The CDR3 nucleotides are TGTGCCAGCGCCCTTTGGGGCGGCAATGAAAAACTGTTTTTT. Translation: CASALWGGNEKLFF.

The chain uses TRBV7-5 and TRBJ2-7; the table gives TRBD2 as D, unverified against the DNA. TRBV7-5 is described as a pseudogene. The length of the CDR3 is 14 residues. This CDR3 reads CVRSMGLAGAEQYF. The CDR3 DNA sequence: TGTGTCAGAAGCATGGGACTAGCGGGGGCCGAGCAGTACTTC.

The table lists this clone with a count of one. The chain links TRBV7-2 to TRBJ2-7; TRBD2 might be the D (6 bases). The germline V gene encodes CDR1 SGHTA and CDR2 FQGNSA. This CDR3 spans 14 amino acids. Trimming left V 2 bases short and J 2 bases short, with 10 bases between. CDR3 loop: CASSLTAGPYEQYF. The CDR3, as DNA: TGTGCCAGCAGCTTAACAGCGGGCCCCTACGAGCAGTACTTC.

The chain joins TRBV9 to TRBJ2-2; D is possibly TRBD1 (6 bases). Germline loops: CDR1 SGDLS, CDR2 YYNGEE. V lost 3 bases and J 0 bases, leaving 12 bases between the germline ends. The CDR3 runs to 16 residues. In nucleotides, the CDR3 is TGTGCCAGCAGCGACCCCGGGACAACGAACACCGGGGAGCTGTTTTTT. It yields the protein CASSDPGTTNTGELFF.

The CDR3 region is CASSIQNSGANVLTF. The CDR3 region has the DNA TGTGCCAGTAGTATACAGAACTCTGGGGCCAACGTCCTGACTTTC. The genes are TRBV19 and TRBJ2-6; D is unresolved. The V gene lost 2 bases and the J gene lost 0 bases, with 5 bases spanning the gap. The CDR3 is made up of 15 amino acids. CDR1 LNHDA and CDR2 SQIVND come from the germline V gene (reference sequence).

CDR3 residues: CASSSTGGYGYTF. CDR3 coding DNA: TGTGCCAGCAGCTCGACAGGGGGGTATGGCTACACCTTC. The chain uses TRBV7-2 and TRBJ1-2; 9 bases align to TRBD1. The CDR3 covers 13 residues. The trim removed 4 bases at V and 5 bases at J, leaving 2 bases unmatched. CDR1 is SGHTA and CDR2 is FQGNSA in the germline V gene.